These 18 T cell receptor beta chains originate from one sample sequenced in a study of T cell responses to AZD1222 COVID-19 vaccine. Produced via immunoSEQ multiplex PCR; TCRdb's table is partial and in-frame only. The data contain 55,000 to 75,000 clones, 70% to 90% of them singletons. This material consisted of peripheral blood, taken on day 0 of AZD1222 vaccination. The receptors come from an adult in good health.

The V call is TRBV30, the J call TRBJ1-5, with TRBD1 matching 8 bases. Trimming took 5 bases from V and 3 from J; bases not matched to a gene: 3. CDR3 size: 13 residues. From germline, CDR1 is GTSNPN and CDR2 SVGIG (reference sequence). The CDR3, as DNA: TGTGCCTGGGGGGACAGGAACAATCAGCCCCAGCATTTT. As protein: CAWGDRNNQPQHF.

As for this clone: Other DNA sequences of this sample code for an identical CDR3. V is TRBV3-1 (or the pseudogene TRBV3-2) and J is TRBJ2-2; D gene unclear. Germline V CDR1 and CDR2: LGHDT, YNNKEL (reference sequence). This CDR3 has 11 residues. V lost 3 bases, J lost 6 bases, and 2 bases lay in between. DNA of the CDR3: TGTGCCAGCAGCCAGGCCGGGGAGCTGTTTTTT. The encoded protein is CASSQAGELFF.

The chain couples TRBV6-5 to TRBJ1-4, with 7 bases that match TRBD1. Trimming at V came to 5 bases and at J to 14 bases, leaving 11 bases not matched to a gene. Germline CDR1 and CDR2: MNHEY and SVGAGI. The CDR3 runs to 13 residues. This chain's CDR3 is CASSKKGAQGLFF. CDR3 sequence (DNA): TGTGCCAGCAGTAAAAAGGGGGCCCAGGGTCTGTTTTTT.

This chain links TRBV5-6 with TRBJ1-5; 9 bases fit TRBD1. This CDR3 comprises 15 residues. V lost 1 base to trimming and J lost 6 bases; unmatched junction nucleotides: 5. Germline V gene lookup returns CDR1 SGHDT and CDR2 YYEEEE. The CDR3 sequence is CASSLYRGPVQPQHF. In nucleotides, the CDR3 is TGTGCCAGCAGCTTGTACAGGGGGCCAGTTCAGCCCCAGCATTTT.

V gene TRBV2 combines with J gene TRBJ1-2; D is unclear. This CDR3 region has 13 residues. Germline CDR1 reads SNHLY; CDR2 reads FYNNEI. V was pared by 4 bases and J by 4 bases, with 10 bases between. CDR3 nucleotide sequence: TGTGCCAGCAGTGTAAACACTCTCTATGGCTACACCTTC. Amino acid sequence: CASSVNTLYGYTF.

This CDR3 reads CASSARRGIYNEQFF. The CDR3 bases are TGTGCCAGCAGCGCCCGGCGGGGGATATACAATGAGCAGTTCTTC. V is TRBV11-2 and J is TRBJ2-1; TRBD2 aligns across 7 bases. Unmatched junction bases numbered 8, after V lost 5 bases and J lost 4 bases. This CDR3 is 15 amino acids long. Germline CDR1 reads SGHAT; CDR2 reads FQNNGV. Based on the CDR3 plus reference TRBV11-2 and TRBJ2-1, the full variable domain is EAGVAQSPRYKIIEKRQSVAFWCNPISGHATLYWYQQILGQGPKLLIQFQNNGVVDDSQLPKDRFSAERLKGVDSTLKIQPAKLEDSAVYLCASSARRGIYNEQFFGPGTRLTVL.

The CDR3 DNA reads TGCAGCGTTGGTGTCAGTGGGTACGAGCAGTACTTC. Its translation is CSVGVSGYEQYF. This chain connects TRBV29-1 to TRBJ2-7; the D is unclear. Per germline, CDR1 SQVTM and CDR2 ANQGSEA. The CDR3 runs 12 residues. Between the trimmed V and J ends, which lost 4 bases and 4 bases, there was a span of 11 bases.

This chain uses TRBV5-4 with TRBJ2-7; D is possibly TRBD2 (5 bases). CDR1 and CDR2 from the germline V gene are SGHNT and YYREEE (reference sequence). V gave up 4 bases and J gave up 2 bases, with 13 bases separating them. The CDR3 contains 14 residues. For the CDR3, the DNA is TGTGCCAGCAGCCCAGGAGGCAGACCCTACGAGCAGTACTTC. It specifies CASSPGGRPYEQYF.

The genes are TRBV30 and TRBJ1-1, with D unclear. Germline-derived CDR1 and CDR2 are GTSNPN and SVGIG (reference sequence). V was trimmed by 1 base and J by 1 base, leaving 10 bases between them. The CDR3 length is 14 residues. The CDR3 nucleotides are TGTGCCTGGAGTGCCGGACTTACGAACACTGAAGCTTTCTTT. Its translation: CAWSAGLTNTEAFF.

The V call is TRBV5-1, the J call TRBJ2-1, with 7 bases fitting TRBD1. The CDR3 has 16 amino acids. Germline V gives CDR1 SGHRS, CDR2 YFSETQ. Germline trimming cut 1 base from V and 3 bases from J; bases unmatched to any gene: 7. In nucleotides, the CDR3 is TGCGCCAGCAGCTTGCCTCAGGGGGTGGGCTACAATGAGCAGTTCTTC. This encodes CASSLPQGVGYNEQFF.

V and J are TRBV12-3 or TRBV12-4 and TRBJ1-1, with TRBD1 matching over 8 bases. The V and J ends lost 6 bases and 5 bases, in that order; junction bases with no gene match: 5. The CDR3 loop spans 13 amino acids. Here the CDR3 DNA reads TGTGCCAGCAGGCAGAGGACAGGGACTGAAGCTTTCTTT. Its protein is CASRQRTGTEAFF.

The gene calls are TRBV14 and TRBJ1-1; 7 bases agree with TRBD1. The CDR3 runs to 13 residues. V lost 4 bases, J lost 5 bases, and 4 bases stayed unmatched. Per germline, CDR1 SGHDN and CDR2 FVKESK. CDR3 bases: TGTGCCAGCAGCCGGGGACAGAAGACTGAAGCTTTCTTT. Translating it yields CASSRGQKTEAFF.

This clone was counted a single time. V gene TRBV18 combines with J gene TRBJ2-2; no clear D. The CDR3 length is 15 residues. Germline V gene sequence: CDR1 KGHSH, CDR2 LQKENI. V gave up 1 base and J gave up 2 bases, with 8 bases separating them. The chain's CDR3 is CASSPQGFNTGELFF. The CDR3, as DNA: TGTGCCAGCTCACCACAGGGCTTCAACACCGGGGAGCTGTTTTTT.

The genes are TRBV2 and TRBJ1-1, with 8 bases lining up with TRBD1. After removal of 7 bases from V and 7 bases from J, the junction contained 11 bases not matched to a gene. The germline gives CDR1 SNHLY, CDR2 FYNNEI. This CDR3 region has 14 residues. The CDR3 DNA follows: TGTGCCAGCACCTTCGGGACAGGATGGAGTGAAGCTTTCTTT. It translates to CASTFGTGWSEAFF.

V and J are TRBV6-5 and TRBJ1-1; TRBD1 might be the D (5 bases). Looked up from germline, CDR1 is MNHEY and CDR2 is SVGAGI. The V and J ends lost 2 bases and 4 bases respectively, with 11 bases between them. The CDR3 loop spans 14 amino acids. The CDR3: CASSYGGEVTEAFF. The CDR3 nucleotides are TGTGCCAGCAGTTACGGGGGAGAGGTCACTGAAGCTTTCTTT.

The genes are TRBV6-2 or TRBV6-3 and TRBJ1-3; a possible D gene is TRBD1 (5 bases). V was pared by 5 bases and J by 0 bases, with 14 bases between. The length of the CDR3 is 16 residues. Germline V gives CDR1 MNHEY, CDR2 SVGEGT. The CDR3 sequence: CASSDLGTTSGNTIYF. The CDR3 DNA sequence: TGTGCCAGCAGTGACCTCGGGACCACCTCTGGAAACACCATATATTTT.

The chain employs TRBV7-2 and TRBJ1-4; D remains unclear. Trimming took 3 bases from V and 0 from J, leaving 11 bases between them. Germline V gene sequence: CDR1 SGHTA, CDR2 FQGNSA. The CDR3 covers 16 residues. The CDR3 loop reads CASSFRATATNEKLFF. The DNA for the CDR3 is TGTGCCAGCAGCTTCCGGGCCACCGCAACTAATGAAAAACTGTTTTTT.

This sequence joins TRBV29-1 and TRBJ2-3; D call uncertain. The V end lost 0 bases, the J end lost 2 bases, and 9 bases lay between the germline ends. CDR3 size: 14 residues. Germline V lookup: CDR1 SQVTM, CDR2 ANQGSEA. CDR3 region: CSVEDGHPTDTQYF. For the CDR3, the DNA is TGCAGCGTTGAAGATGGGCACCCCACAGATACGCAGTATTTT.